The sample holds one count of the clone carrying this T cell receptor beta chain. This sample was included in a study of blood T cell repertoires in COVID-19. Across the whole study: There were acute and convalescent COVID-19 samples, and they came from the United States, Italy and Spain.

Germline V lookup: CDR1 SEHNR, CDR2 FQNEAQ (reference sequence). The CDR3 spans 12 residues. The V end was cut by 2 bases, the J end by 10 bases, with 11 bases between. The data were produced by immunoSEQ multiplex PCR, yet TCRdb's version contains in-frame clones alone and is incomplete. This sample carries some 85,000 clones, more than 60% of them seen once, and the ten largest clones take 15% to 20%. The rearrangement uses TRBV7-9 and TRBJ1-1, with D uncertain. This sequence was found in an elderly woman with active or convalescent COVID-19. The sample consisted of peripheral blood. The CDR3 coding sequence is TGTGCCAGCAGCTTATTAAGCGGTGGAGCTTTCTTT. Its translation: CASSLLSGGAFF.